This T cell receptor beta chain was found in a study of blood T cell repertoires in COVID-19. This clone was seen more than once but under ten times. TCRdb's copy holds only in-frame clones and misses some; the assay was immunoSEQ multiplex PCR. The sample holds 150,000 to 180,000 clones, under 85% seen once. Germline CDR1 and CDR2: SNHLY and FYNNEI. Between the trimmed V and J ends, which lost 2 bases and 5 bases, there was a span of 13 bases. This CDR3 contains 15 residues. What was sequenced was peripheral blood. This chain joins TRBV2 and TRBJ1-5; D is undetermined. The clonotype comes from a man aged 55-75 years with COVID-19, enrolled during active disease. CDR3 region: CASSEIRGSDQPQHF. Written as DNA, the CDR3 is TGTGCCAGCAGTGAAATACGGGGAAGCGATCAGCCCCAGCATTTT.